The 21 T cell receptor beta chains below come from one sample, sequenced in a study of T cell responses to AZD1222 COVID-19 vaccine. Some clones are missing from TCRdb's copy, which holds only in-frame ones; the method was immunoSEQ multiplex PCR. The repertoire has around 84,000 clones, about 82% of them found once; the top ten carry more than 8.5%. Sample: peripheral blood, taken on day 0 of AZD1222 vaccination. The source is an adult in good health.

This chain joins TRBV7-2 and TRBJ1-3; 7 bases are a match to TRBD1. V dropped 4 bases and J dropped 6; count of bases not matched to a gene: 3. The CDR3 contains 13 residues. The germline V gene has CDR1 SGHTA and CDR2 FQGNSA. CDR3: CASSSDRKNTIYF. The CDR3 DNA is TGTGCCAGCAGCTCGGACAGGAAAAACACCATATATTTT.

The chain employs TRBV7-3 and TRBJ1-2; 9 bases agree with TRBD1. The CDR3 loop spans 15 amino acids. The germline V gene encodes CDR1 SGHTA and CDR2 FQGTGA. V was clipped by 5 bases and J by 4 bases; unmatched bases: 8. CDR3 protein: CASSQEDRGPYGYTF. In DNA, the CDR3 is TGTGCCAGCAGCCAAGAGGACAGGGGCCCCTATGGCTACACCTTC.

The chain recombines TRBV7-2 with TRBJ2-3; TRBD2 matches at 7 bases. Germline CDR1 SGHTA, CDR2 FQGNSA. The CDR3 extends over 19 amino acids. Trimming at V came to 2 bases and at J to 5 bases, leaving 19 bases not matched to a gene. The CDR3 region has the DNA TGTGCCAGCAGCTTACTAGCCCTAGGTGGGGAGGGCCAACGAGATACGCAGTATTTT. Translated, it gives CASSLLALGGEGQRDTQYF. The whole variable domain, filled in from reference TRBV7-2 and TRBJ2-3, reads GAGVSQSPSNKVTEKGKDVELRCDPISGHTALYWYRQSLGQGLEFLIYFQGNSAPDKSGLPSDRFSAERTGGSVSTLTIQRTQQEDSAVYLCASSLLALGGEGQRDTQYFGPGTRLTVL.

The V gene is TRBV3-1 (or the pseudogene TRBV3-2), the J gene TRBJ1-6; D remains unclear. Per germline, CDR1 LGHDT and CDR2 YNNKEL (reference sequence). V lost 1 base and J lost 7, with 8 bases in between. The CDR3 is 14 residues long. This CDR3 is CASSQGARNSPLHF. CDR3 DNA: TGTGCCAGCAGCCAAGGGGCGCGGAATTCACCCCTCCACTTT.

The chain has TRBV18 and TRBJ1-5, with D possibly TRBD1 on 5 matching bases. The germline V gene encodes CDR1 KGHSH and CDR2 LQKENI. This CDR3 has 14 amino acids. Trimming removed 3 bases from V and 1 base from J, with 7 bases in between. CDR3 coding DNA: TGTGCCAGCTCACCGGGACGGAGCAATCAGCCCCAGCATTTT. Amino acids: CASSPGRSNQPQHF. Drawing the rest from reference TRBV18 and TRBJ1-5, the complete variable domain is NAGVMQNPRHLVRRRGQEARLRCSPMKGHSHVYWYRQLPEEGLKFMVYLQKENIIDESGMPKERFSAEFPKEGPSILRIQQVVRGDSAAYFCASSPGRSNQPQHFGDGTRLSIL.

The J gene is TRBJ2-2, the V gene TRBV7-9; D is unresolved. This CDR3 comprises 14 residues. In germline, CDR1 is SEHNR, CDR2 FQNEAQ (reference sequence). V lost 1 base and J 6 bases, leaving 9 bases between the germline ends. In DNA form, the CDR3 reads TGTGCCAGCAGCTTAGGGCATGGGGCCGGGGAGCTGTTTTTT. Amino acids: CASSLGHGAGELFF.

V is TRBV27 and J is TRBJ2-7; 9 bases are shared with TRBD1. V was pared by 4 bases and J by 2 bases, with 9 bases of the junction left unmatched. CDR3 length equals 16 residues. Germline CDR1 reads MNHEY; CDR2 reads SMNVEV (reference sequence). CDR3 amino acids: CASSWSWTGDTYEQYF. The CDR3 DNA sequence: TGTGCCAGCAGTTGGAGCTGGACAGGGGATACCTACGAGCAGTACTTC.

The V and J genes are TRBV28 and TRBJ2-1, with 7 positions matching TRBD2. V was pared by 3 bases and J by 5 bases, with 7 bases of the junction left unmatched. The germline gives CDR1 MDHEN, CDR2 SYDVKM. The CDR3 runs 15 residues. Here the CDR3 reads CASSLAREGNNEQFF. CDR3 nucleotides: TGTGCCAGCAGTTTGGCCAGGGAGGGGAACAATGAGCAGTTCTTC.

The chain has TRBV4-3 and TRBJ2-3; 9 positions match TRBD2. CDR3 length: 17 residues. Looked up from germline, CDR1 is LGHNA and CDR2 is YSLEER. The J segment lost 3 bases and the V segment lost 3 bases, leaving 10 bases of the junction unmatched. CDR3 amino acids: CASSQTLSGRGTDTQYF. The CDR3, as DNA: TGCGCCAGCAGCCAGACCCTTAGCGGGAGAGGGACAGATACGCAGTATTTT.

The rearrangement links TRBV19 to TRBJ2-7; D is perhaps TRBD1 (6 bases). The germline V gene encodes CDR1 LNHDA and CDR2 SQIVND (reference sequence). V was pared by 4 bases and J by 6 bases, with 13 bases between. The CDR3 has 13 residues. Here the CDR3 reads CASSTQQGSEQYF. The CDR3 DNA reads as TGTGCCAGTAGTACCCAACAGGGTTCCGAGCAGTACTTC.

Written as DNA, the CDR3 is TGCGCCAGCAGCTGGGGACCGCACAATGAGCAGTTCTTC. It translates to CASSWGPHNEQFF. The V gene is TRBV5-1, the J gene TRBJ2-1; either TRBD1 or TRBD2 may supply D (5 bases each). The CDR3 has 13 amino acids. Germline loops: CDR1 SGHRS, CDR2 YFSETQ. Trimming removed 3 bases from V and 5 bases from J, with 9 bases in between.

The chain couples TRBV19 to TRBJ2-3; the match to TRBD2 covers 8 bases. The CDR3 covers 14 residues. The trim removed 0 bases at V and 5 bases at J, leaving 1 base unmatched. Germline CDR1 LNHDA, CDR2 SQIVND (reference sequence). The DNA of the CDR3 is TGTGCCAGTAGTATAGACGGGAGGGAAGATACGCAGTATTTT. It yields the protein CASSIDGREDTQYF.

This rearrangement joins TRBV7-9 to TRBJ2-7, with 9 bases lining up with TRBD2. Per germline, CDR1 SEHNR and CDR2 FQNEAQ (reference sequence). J gave up 6 bases and V 4 bases, and 10 bases lay outside the gene matches. The CDR3 sequence is 15 residues long. CDR3 nucleotide sequence: TGTGCCAGCAGCTGGGGGACTAGCCTCCCTACCGAGCAGTACTTC. It codes for CASSWGTSLPTEQYF.

The rearrangement joins TRBV2 to TRBJ2-3, with D uncertain. With 6 bases removed from V and 2 bases from J, the gap between germline ends came to 6 bases. This CDR3 spans 12 amino acids. CDR1 is SNHLY and CDR2 is FYNNEI in the germline V gene. This CDR3 is CASRAPTDTQYF. For the CDR3, the DNA is TGTGCCAGCAGGGCCCCCACAGATACGCAGTATTTT.

This chain links TRBV9 with TRBJ1-2; 8 bases agree with TRBD1. In germline, CDR1 is SGDLS, CDR2 YYNGEE. This CDR3 has 15 residues. J gave up 1 base and V 0 bases, and 2 bases lay outside the gene matches. The CDR3 here is CASSVGTGYNYGYTF. The DNA of the CDR3 is TGTGCCAGCAGCGTAGGGACAGGGTATAACTATGGCTACACCTTC. Full variable domain (rest looked up from reference TRBV9 and TRBJ1-2): DSGVTQTPKHLITATGQRVTLRCSPRSGDLSVYWYQQSLDQGLQFLIQYYNGEERAKGNILERFSAQQFPDLHSELNLSSLELGDSALYFCASSVGTGYNYGYTFGSGTRLTVV.

This clone was detected only once. The CDR3 here is CASSDRPGQGASYNSPLHF. In DNA form, the CDR3 reads TGTGCCAGCAGCGACCGACCGGGACAGGGGGCCTCCTATAATTCACCCCTCCACTTT. This rearrangement joins TRBV21-1 to TRBJ1-6; the table gives TRBD1 as D, unverified against the DNA. TRBV21-1 is a pseudogene locus. The length of the CDR3 is 19 residues.

The gene calls are TRBV5-1 and TRBJ2-2, with TRBD2 matching over 7 bases. The CDR3 spans 13 residues. J was trimmed by 4 bases and V by 6 bases; bases with no gene match: 3. From germline, CDR1 is SGHRS and CDR2 YFSETQ. The CDR3: CASTREGTGELFF. In DNA, the CDR3 is TGCGCCAGCACCAGGGAGGGCACCGGGGAGCTGTTTTTT.

This CDR3 reads CASSLAGILRGQYF. DNA for the CDR3: TGTGCCAGCAGCTTAGCAGGGATCCTACGGGGGCAGTACTTC. The chain recombines TRBV7-9 with TRBJ2-7, with D perhaps TRBD2 (5 bases). Germline V gene lookup returns CDR1 SEHNR and CDR2 FQNEAQ (reference sequence). The CDR3 contains 14 residues. Trimming pared 0 bases from V and 9 bases from J, leaving 15 bases between.

V gene TRBV19 combines with J gene TRBJ1-6; D is ambiguous. This CDR3 has 14 amino acids. The germline gives CDR1 LNHDA, CDR2 SQIVND (reference sequence). Trimming removed 1 base from V and 14 bases from J, with 15 bases in between. The CDR3 DNA reads TGTGCCAGTAGTATAGGCCGATTCGGTGGGACCCTCCACTTT. It translates to CASSIGRFGGTLHF.

The chain carries TRBV19 and TRBJ1-3, with a possible D match to TRBD1 (6 bases). The CDR3 is 16 amino acids. The V gene lost 5 bases and the J gene lost 0 bases, with 14 bases spanning the gap. Germline CDR1 reads LNHDA; CDR2 reads SQIVND (reference sequence). The CDR3 sequence is CASSAGQPHSGNTIYF. The CDR3 bases are TGTGCCAGTAGTGCGGGACAACCACACTCTGGAAACACCATATATTTT. Using reference TRBV19 and TRBJ1-3 for the parts outside the CDR3, the full variable domain is DGGITQSPKYLFRKEGQNVTLSCEQNLNHDAMYWYRQDPGQGLRLIYYSQIVNDFQKGDIAEGYSVSREKKESFPLTVTSAQKNPTAFYLCASSAGQPHSGNTIYFGEGSWLTVV.

This rearrangement joins TRBV6-6 to TRBJ2-7, with D maybe TRBD2 (6 bases). In germline, CDR1 is MNHNY, CDR2 SVGAGI (reference sequence). The CDR3 covers 14 residues. Trimming left V 2 bases short and J 4 bases short, with 12 bases between. This CDR3 is CASSYRTGGYEQYF. The DNA for the CDR3 is TGTGCCAGCAGTTACAGAACTGGGGGGTACGAGCAGTACTTC.